This entry describes one T cell receptor (beta chain). The antigen is not known. The source of the sample is a study of EBV T-cell therapy then PD-1 blockade in nasopharyngeal carcinoma. Per germline, CDR1 SGHNT and CDR2 YYREEE (reference sequence). The CDR3 runs to 13 residues. V lost 7 bases to trimming and J lost 2 bases; unmatched junction nucleotides: 4. The treatment was: AdE1-LMPpoly-expanded autologous EBV-specific T-cell therapy followed by anti-PD-1 nivolumab. Here immunoSEQ multiplex PCR was the method, and the copy in TCRdb shows in-frame clones only, minus some. The sample records some 20,000 clones, roughly 84% being singletons.

This chain uses TRBV5-4 with TRBJ2-7, with 9 nucleotides matching TRBD1. The TCR originated in a man aged 40-49 years with nasopharyngeal carcinoma. Sequencing used CD8+ T cells from blood, obtained around day 60 from a patient whose treatment included autologous EBV-specific T cells and nivolumab. CDR3 sequence reads: CASGTGRAYEQYF. Here the CDR3 DNA reads TGTGCCAGCGGGACAGGGCGGGCCTACGAGCAGTACTTC.